This paragraph covers one T cell receptor (beta chain) sequence. The data stem from a study of blood T cell repertoires in COVID-19. At the level of the study: Acute and convalescent COVID-19 specimens originated in the United States, Italy and Spain. In each case, the material was cDNA or gDNA derived from T cells, B-cell-depleted T cells, or PBMCs.

V was pared by 8 bases and J by 2 bases, with 11 bases of the junction left unmatched. The germline gives CDR1 WSHSY, CDR2 SAAADI. CDR3 size: 15 residues. Original handling: Amplified reference gene primers provided the basis for estimating nucleated cell counts. The assay was immunoSEQ multiplex PCR, and TCRdb's table has in-frame clones only and misses some. D and trimming come from the DNA, and the V and J calls and clone size come from that table. The repertoire holds around 140,000 clones, with more than 85% as singletons. This receptor was taken from a man in his fifties with active or convalescent COVID-19. This rearrangement joins TRBV10-2 to TRBJ1-1; 7 bases agree with TRBD1. Sequences were obtained from peripheral blood. In DNA form, the CDR3 reads TGCGCCAGCTTTCCCCAGGGGGGACTTAACACTGAAGCTTTCTTT. It specifies CASFPQGGLNTEAFF.